A single sample gave rise to the 10 T cell receptor beta chains below, sequenced in a study of cytomegalovirus exposure and HLA in healthy donors. The primer mix had 60 Vbeta and 13 Jbeta primers. The repertoire was sequenced with immunoSEQ multiplex PCR; TCRdb's copy has only in-frame clones and lacks some. Of over 120,000 clones in the sample, roughly 10% are singletons; the top ten hold approximately 1.9%. The sequenced material came from PBMCs. These receptors were obtained from a man in his fifties or sixties in good health and CMV-seronegative.

The chain employs TRBV6-1 and TRBJ2-7, with D hard to call. V gave up 6 bases and J gave up 3 bases, with 9 bases separating them. CDR3 length: 12 amino acids. Germline V gene sequence: CDR1 MNHNS, CDR2 SASEGT. CDR3: CASRPGVYEQYF. The DNA of the CDR3 is TGTGCCAGCAGACCCGGAGTCTACGAGCAGTACTTC.

The rearrangement uses TRBV27 and TRBJ2-7, with D possibly being TRBD1 (5 bases). The CDR3 is made up of 15 amino acids. V gave up 1 base and J gave up 3 bases, with 13 bases separating them. From germline, CDR1 is MNHEY and CDR2 SMNVEV (reference sequence). DNA of the CDR3: TGTGCCAGCAGTTTATTCGGCAGGGTAGACTACGAGCAGTACTTC. This sequence encodes CASSLFGRVDYEQYF.

The rearrangement links TRBV19 to TRBJ2-3; the D gene is possibly TRBD2 (6 bases). The V gene's germline CDR1 is LNHDA and CDR2 SQIVND (reference sequence). This CDR3 contains 15 residues. Trimming took 7 bases from V and 2 from J, leaving 16 bases between them. In DNA, the CDR3 is TGTGCCAGTACCAACCCGGGACTTACCACAGATACGCAGTATTTT. This encodes CASTNPGLTTDTQYF.

CDR3 region: CASTGLAEGSNEQFF. As DNA, the CDR3 is TGTGCCAGCACCGGACTAGCTGAAGGGAGCAATGAGCAGTTCTTC. V and J are TRBV5-6 and TRBJ2-1; TRBD2 matches 8 bases. CDR1 is SGHDT and CDR2 is YYEEEE in the germline V gene. The CDR3 has 15 amino acids. V shed 6 bases, J shed 6 bases, and the junction held 11 bases outside the gene matches. Complete variable domain (other parts from reference TRBV5-6 and TRBJ2-1): DAGVTQSPTHLIKTRGQQVTLRCSPKSGHDTVSWYQQALGQGPQFIFQYYEEEERQRGNFPDRFSGHQFPNYSSELNVNALLLGDSALYLCASTGLAEGSNEQFFGPGTRLTVL.

This clone was recorded a few times. The chain combines TRBV6-5 with TRBJ2-1, with TRBD2 as a possible D gene (7 bases). Deletions cut 6 bases from V and 2 bases from J, with 14 bases between. Germline CDR1 and CDR2: MNHEY and SVGAGI. There are 15 residues in the CDR3. The CDR3 reads CASRIGGGTYNEQFF. CDR3 nucleotides: TGTGCCAGCAGGATAGGGGGGGGAACCTACAATGAGCAGTTCTTC.

This clone was detected only a few times. The V and J genes are TRBV5-5 and TRBJ1-2, with 7 bases lining up with TRBD1. V lost 4 bases, J lost 5 bases, and 8 bases stayed unmatched. Germline loops: CDR1 SGHKS, CDR2 YYEKEE (reference sequence). The CDR3 length is 14 residues. CDR3: CASSLSMTGYGYTF. The CDR3 DNA follows: TGTGCCAGCAGCCTCAGTATGACAGGGTATGGCTACACCTTC.

The chain combines TRBV6-5 with TRBJ2-1; 7 positions agree with TRBD2. Germline-derived CDR1 and CDR2 are MNHEY and SVGAGI. This CDR3 contains 15 residues. V lost 2 bases to trimming and J lost 5 bases; unmatched junction nucleotides: 6. The CDR3 spells CASSYPGTNHNEQFF. The CDR3 DNA reads TGTGCCAGCAGTTACCCTGGGACTAACCACAATGAGCAGTTCTTC.

The genes are TRBV5-5 and TRBJ1-1; D is ambiguous. Germline V gene lookup returns CDR1 SGHKS and CDR2 YYEKEE (reference sequence). Trimming took 4 bases from V and 5 from J, leaving 21 bases between them. The CDR3 runs to 16 residues. CDR3 coding DNA: TGTGCCAGCAGCGGTCAGTTCGGCGGATCGAGGACTGAAGCTTTCTTT. Protein product: CASSGQFGGSRTEAFF.

The chain uses TRBV30 and TRBJ2-7; 8 bases are shared with TRBD1. Germline assignment: CDR1 GTSNPN and CDR2 SVGIG (reference sequence). J gave up 4 bases and V 3 bases, and 11 bases lay outside the gene matches. This CDR3 has 15 residues. CDR3: CAWRDPGGAGYEQYF. CDR3 bases: TGTGCCTGGAGAGACCCAGGGGGCGCGGGGTACGAGCAGTACTTC.

CDR3 DNA: TGCATCACTACGGAGGGGGCCAGGGACTCTAATGGCTACACCTTC. Protein: CITTEGARDSNGYTF. The V call is TRBV29-1, the J call TRBJ1-2, with 7 positions matching TRBD1. The germline V gene has CDR1 SQVTM and CDR2 ANQGSEA. The CDR3 contains 15 residues.